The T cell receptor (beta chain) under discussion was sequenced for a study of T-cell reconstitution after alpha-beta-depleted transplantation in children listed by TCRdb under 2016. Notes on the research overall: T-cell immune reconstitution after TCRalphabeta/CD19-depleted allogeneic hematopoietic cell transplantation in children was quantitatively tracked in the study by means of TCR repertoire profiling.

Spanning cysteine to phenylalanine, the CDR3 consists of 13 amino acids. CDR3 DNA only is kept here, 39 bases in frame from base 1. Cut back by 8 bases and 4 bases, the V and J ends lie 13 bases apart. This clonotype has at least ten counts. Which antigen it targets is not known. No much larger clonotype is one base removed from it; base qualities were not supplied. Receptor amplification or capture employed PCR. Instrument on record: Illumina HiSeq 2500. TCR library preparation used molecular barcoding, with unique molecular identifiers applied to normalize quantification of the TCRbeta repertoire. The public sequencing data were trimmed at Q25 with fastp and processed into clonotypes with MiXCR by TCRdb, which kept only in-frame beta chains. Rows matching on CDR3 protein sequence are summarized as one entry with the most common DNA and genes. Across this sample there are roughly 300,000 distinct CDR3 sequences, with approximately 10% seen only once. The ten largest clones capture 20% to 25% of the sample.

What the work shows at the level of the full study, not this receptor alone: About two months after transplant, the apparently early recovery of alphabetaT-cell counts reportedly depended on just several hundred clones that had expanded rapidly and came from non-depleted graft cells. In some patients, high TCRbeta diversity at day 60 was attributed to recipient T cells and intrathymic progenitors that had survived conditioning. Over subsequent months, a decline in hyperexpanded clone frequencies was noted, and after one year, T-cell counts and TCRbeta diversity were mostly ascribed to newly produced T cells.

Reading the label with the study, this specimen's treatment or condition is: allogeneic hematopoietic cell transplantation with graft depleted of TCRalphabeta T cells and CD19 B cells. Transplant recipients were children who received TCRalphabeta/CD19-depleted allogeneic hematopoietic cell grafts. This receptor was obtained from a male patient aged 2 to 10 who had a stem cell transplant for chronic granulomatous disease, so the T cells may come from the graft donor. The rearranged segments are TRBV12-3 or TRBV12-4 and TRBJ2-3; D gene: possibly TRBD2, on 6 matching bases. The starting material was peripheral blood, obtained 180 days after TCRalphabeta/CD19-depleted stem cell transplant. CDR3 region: CASAGLHSDTQYF. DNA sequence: TGTGCCAGCGCGGGACTCCACTCAGATACGCAGTATTTT.